This T cell receptor beta chain comes out of a study of cytomegalovirus exposure and HLA in healthy donors. Study summary: About 82 million unique TCRs from HLA-typed donors were held in an early release of data. General study results and limits: TCR association rates varied by HLA locus in a later analysis, with DRB1 highest and HLA-C lowest.

Per germline, CDR1 SEHNR and CDR2 FQNEAQ (reference sequence). With 3 bases clipped from V and 6 bases from J, the junction kept 14 bases outside the gene matches. The CDR3 extends over 17 amino acids. PCR employed 60 Vbeta and 13 Jbeta primers. Method: immunoSEQ multiplex PCR; TCRdb's copy keeps in-frame clones and lacks some. This sample carries around 190,000 clones, about 87% of them seen once, and the ten largest clones take under 2%. With respect to this clone: Its antigen is currently unknown.

Sequencing was carried out using PBMCs. The sequence derives from a woman younger than 30 in good health and CMV-seronegative. The V call is TRBV7-9, the J call TRBJ1-2; 9 nucleotides align to TRBD1. The CDR3 coding sequence is TGTGCCAGCAGCTTGTCCTCCGGGACAGGGTACAGGCATGGCTACACCTTC. It translates to CASSLSSGTGYRHGYTF.